These T cell receptor beta chains were read from a single sample in a study of tumor-infiltrating lymphocytes in localized non-small cell lung cancer. Generated by immunoSEQ multiplex PCR, the TCRdb table keeps only in-frame clones and is missing some. There are 9,000 to 10,000 clones in the sample; 60% to 80% occur only once, and 9.8% lies in the top ten. The sample comprised lung tumor tissue. These TCRs come from a human donor with non-small cell lung cancer. Each CDR3 is given with its conserved first and last residue. Fields, in order: J gene, V gene, CDR3 protein.

j_gene: TRBJ2-6
v_gene: TRBV30
CDR3aa: CALGEDIGSGANVLTF

j_gene: TRBJ2-3
v_gene: TRBV18
CDR3aa: CASSPSGGASTDTQYF

j_gene: TRBJ1-5
v_gene: TRBV7-2
CDR3aa: CASSLVGQGRYGAQHF

j_gene: TRBJ2-7
v_gene: TRBV7-3
CDR3aa: CASSPQAGAAEQYF

j_gene: TRBJ2-7
v_gene: TRBV7-8
CDR3aa: CASSPRRVRREQYF

j_gene: TRBJ1-1
v_gene: TRBV5-4
CDR3aa: CASSLPDRTHTEAFF

j_gene: TRBJ2-4
v_gene: TRBV7-2
CDR3aa: CASSLVKNIQYF

j_gene: TRBJ2-3
v_gene: TRBV2
CDR3aa: CASSETGAGATDTQYF

j_gene: TRBJ2-1
v_gene: TRBV18
CDR3aa: CASSQSGTDRGYNEQFF

j_gene: TRBJ1-4
v_gene: TRBV5-6
CDR3aa: CASSSAFTGTEKLFF

j_gene: TRBJ1-2
v_gene: TRBV18
CDR3aa: CASSPREGARGYGYTF

j_gene: TRBJ1-6
v_gene: TRBV9
CDR3aa: CTSSIGTVNSPLHF

j_gene: TRBJ1-6
v_gene: TRBV7-5
CDR3aa: CARTNIPSSQESPLHF

j_gene: TRBJ1-5
v_gene: TRBV6-6
CDR3aa: CASNPGAYNQPQHF

j_gene: TRBJ2-7
v_gene: TRBV6-5
CDR3aa: CASSYPSYEQYF

j_gene: TRBJ2-7
v_gene: TRBV6-5
CDR3aa: CASSYTPGRGSYEQYF

j_gene: TRBJ2-7
v_gene: TRBV2
CDR3aa: CASSGEGTLSYEQYF

j_gene: TRBJ1-2
v_gene: TRBV27
CDR3aa: CASSSTGKNYGYTF

j_gene: TRBJ1-1
v_gene: TRBV5-1
CDR3aa: CASSPDQTGRGTEAFF

j_gene: TRBJ1-4
v_gene: TRBV30
CDR3aa: CAWDIKANEKLFF

j_gene: TRBJ1-6
v_gene: TRBV2
CDR3aa: CASSERRGSPLHF

j_gene: TRBJ2-7
v_gene: TRBV6-7
CDR3aa: CASRTAYEQYF

j_gene: TRBJ2-1
v_gene: TRBV6-5
CDR3aa: CASSYLADNEQFF

j_gene: TRBJ2-3
v_gene: TRBV19
CDR3aa: CASSRRLSRDTQYF

j_gene: TRBJ2-7
v_gene: TRBV28
CDR3aa: CASSTGPVLGEQYF

j_gene: TRBJ1-1
v_gene: TRBV5-5
CDR3aa: CASSFLNTEAFF

j_gene: TRBJ1-4
v_gene: TRBV30
CDR3aa: CAWSPLGGTNEKLFF